This is a list of T cell receptor beta chains from one sample in a study of blood T cell repertoires in COVID-19. Generated by immunoSEQ multiplex PCR, the TCRdb table keeps only in-frame clones and is missing some. Of fewer than 300,000 clones in the sample, about 85% are singletons; the top ten hold approximately 4.3%. Sequences were obtained from peripheral blood. The receptors originated from a man between 60 and 75 years old who had recovered from COVID-19. Both conserved end residues are part of each CDR3. D genes are given only for firm matches. Expanded clones are given a class, and other clones once, few, many or no size at all.

j_call	clone_size	v_call	d_call	cdr3_aa	cdr3_nt
TRBJ2-3	.	TRBV5-1	TRBD1	CASSLFPGQGKLSTDTQYF	TGCGCCAGCAGCTTATTCCCGGGACAGGGCAAGCTTAGCACAGATACGCAGTATTTT
TRBJ2-2	once	TRBV11-3	.	CASSIYRAGELFF	TGTGCCAGCAGCATTTACAGGGCGGGGGAGCTGTTTTTT
TRBJ1-6	once	TRBV6-5	TRBD1	CASRRQGGTPLHF	TGTGCCAGCAGACGACAGGGTGGGACACCCCTCCACTTT
TRBJ1-5	.	TRBV19	.	CASSIGGGGSGNQPQHF	TGTGCCAGTAGTATAGGAGGGGGGGGTAGTGGCAATCAGCCCCAGCATTTT
TRBJ2-3	.	TRBV24-1	.	CATSDTVRDTQYF	TGTGCCACCAGTGATACAGTTAGAGATACGCAGTATTTT
TRBJ1-1	.	TRBV5-6	.	CASSWGVNTEAFF	TGTGCCAGCAGCTGGGGCGTTAACACTGAAGCTTTCTTT
TRBJ2-3	.	TRBV6-6	TRBD2	CASSPGTGRGGPQGADTQYF	TGTGCCAGCAGTCCCGGCACGGGGCGGGGGGGCCCTCAAGGTGCAGATACGCAGTATTTT
TRBJ2-2	.	TRBV6-4	.	CASSRETNTGELFF	TGTGCCAGCAGTCGGGAAACGAACACCGGGGAGCTGTTTTTT
TRBJ1-1	.	TRBV6-5	.	CASRYSSGLGTEAFF	TGTGCCAGCAGGTACTCGTCAGGGTTAGGGACTGAAGCTTTCTTT
TRBJ1-4	.	TRBV11-2	.	CASSFFTGNEKLFF	TGTGCCAGCAGCTTTTTTACAGGGAATGAAAAACTGTTTTTT
TRBJ1-2	.	TRBV3-1/TRBV3-2	.	CASSPRGPVSGYTF	TGTGCCAGCAGCCCTCGCGGGCCGGTGTCTGGCTACACCTTC
TRBJ2-7	.	TRBV4-2	.	CASSQERGGPYEQYF	TGTGCCAGCAGCCAAGAACGCGGGGGCCCCTACGAGCAGTACTTC
TRBJ2-7	.	TRBV5-6	.	CASTGVPYEQYF	TGTGCCAGCACCGGGGTCCCCTACGAGCAGTACTTC
TRBJ1-5	.	TRBV7-2	.	CASSPHPDNQPQHF	TGTGCCAGCAGCCCCCACCCAGACAATCAGCCCCAGCATTTT
TRBJ2-6	few	TRBV9	TRBD1	CASSAMTGGALSGANVLTF	TGTGCCAGCAGCGCCATGACAGGGGGCGCATTATCTGGGGCCAACGTCCTGACTTTC
TRBJ1-3	.	TRBV21-1	.	CASSNRTGAFGNTIYF	TGTGCCAGCAGCAACCGGACAGGGGCTTTTGGGAACACCATATATTTT
TRBJ1-1	.	TRBV27	.	CASSLPGARDEAFF	TGTGCCAGCAGTTTACCAGGGGCACGGGATGAAGCTTTCTTT
TRBJ1-4	.	TRBV4-1	.	CASSQDPQGLNEKLFF	TGCGCCAGCAGCCAAGATCCGCAGGGCCTTAATGAAAAACTGTTTTTT
TRBJ1-5	once	TRBV4-1	TRBD1	CASSQAGGDREGNQPQHF	TGCGCCAGCAGCCAAGCCGGGGGAGACAGGGAGGGCAATCAGCCCCAGCATTTT
TRBJ1-2	.	TRBV24-1	.	CATSDFGQGHGYTF	TGTGCCACCAGTGATTTTGGGCAGGGCCATGGCTACACCTTC
TRBJ1-1	.	TRBV6-5	TRBD1	CASSYDRAGTEAFF	TGTGCCAGCAGTTATGACAGGGCGGGGACTGAAGCTTTCTTT
TRBJ1-2	.	TRBV19	.	CASTPDYGQVYFGYTF	TGTGCCAGTACCCCTGATTATGGGCAGGTCTACTTCGGCTACACCTTC
TRBJ1-2	.	TRBV24-1	TRBD1	CATSERTGDYGYTF	TGTGCCACCAGTGAGCGGACAGGCGACTATGGCTACACCTTC
TRBJ2-7	.	TRBV7-6	TRBD1	CASSSGQGAGEQYF	TGTGCCAGCAGCTCTGGACAGGGGGCTGGCGAGCAGTACTTC